Listed below are T cell receptor beta chains from one sample, sequenced in a study of cytomegalovirus exposure and HLA in healthy donors. Repertoires were generated with immunoSEQ multiplex PCR, while TCRdb's copy carries only in-frame clones and drops some. This sample has 200,000 to 250,000 clones, with just over 75% found just once. Sequenced sample: PBMCs. Receptors were obtained from a woman aged 55-69 years in good health and CMV-seropositive. Each CDR3 is given with its conserved first and last residue. A D gene is named only where the DNA matches it firmly.

D	V	length	J	CDR3	DNA
TRBD1	TRBV28	14	TRBJ2-7	CASSLGQGAGEQYF	TGTGCCAGCAGTTTGGGGCAGGGGGCGGGAGAGCAGTACTTC
-	TRBV28	16	TRBJ1-6	CASSFGTGGYNSPLHF	TGTGCCAGCAGTTTCGGTACGGGAGGCTATAATTCACCCCTCCACTTT
-	TRBV11-3	15	TRBJ1-1	CASSLGSYMNTEAFF	TGTGCCAGCAGCTTAGGCAGTTACATGAACACTGAAGCTTTCTTT
TRBD2	TRBV27	17	TRBJ2-3	CASCETGGAGGTDTQYF	TGTGCCAGCTGCGAAACCGGGGGGGCAGGGGGCACAGATACGCAGTATTTT
TRBD2	TRBV11-2	16	TRBJ2-5	CASSLVGGLAGGAQYF	TGTGCCAGCAGCTTAGTAGGGGGACTAGCAGGAGGAGCCCAGTACTTC
TRBD1	TRBV14	16	TRBJ1-2	CASSPTTSGRGLGYTF	TGTGCCAGCAGCCCTACCACATCGGGAAGGGGGCTTGGCTACACCTTC
TRBD1	TRBV7-9	17	TRBJ1-5	CASSSFDRGPGNQPQHF	TGTGCCAGCAGCTCTTTCGACAGGGGGCCTGGCAATCAGCCCCAGCATTTT
TRBD1	TRBV30	14	TRBJ1-1	CARTRQGGNTEAFF	TGTGCCCGAACTCGACAGGGAGGAAACACTGAAGCTTTCTTT
-	TRBV19	12	TRBJ2-3	CASMGVTDTQYF	TGTGCCAGTATGGGAGTCACAGATACGCAGTATTTT
-	TRBV19	13	TRBJ2-5	CASSIGRQETQYF	TGTGCCAGTAGTATCGGTCGCCAAGAGACCCAGTACTTC
-	TRBV5-1	13	TRBJ2-5	CASSLTPGETQYF	TGCGCCAGCAGCTTGACCCCAGGAGAGACCCAGTACTTC
-	TRBV20-1	11	TRBJ1-2	CSARPNYGYTF	TGCAGTGCTAGACCGAACTATGGCTACACCTTC
-	TRBV18	17	TRBJ2-6	CASSGGRPISGANVLTF	TGTGCCAGCTCGGGAGGACGTCCAATCTCTGGGGCCAACGTCCTGACTTTC
TRBD1	TRBV6-1	12	TRBJ2-7	CASRTGGYEQYF	TGTGCCAGCAGGACAGGGGGCTACGAGCAGTACTTC
-	TRBV30	14	TRBJ1-1	CAWSGAGWVTEAFF	TGTGCCTGGAGTGGTGCAGGATGGGTAACTGAAGCTTTCTTT
-	TRBV5-1	15	TRBJ2-2	CASGRGVGGFGELFF	TGCGCCAGCGGCCGCGGTGTGGGAGGATTCGGGGAGCTGTTTTTT
-	TRBV5-4	12	TRBJ2-7	CASSRPGYEQYF	TGTGCCAGCAGCCGACCGGGGTACGAGCAGTACTTC
TRBD2	TRBV5-1	14	TRBJ2-1	CASSLSSGGDEQFF	TGCGCCAGCAGCTTGTCTAGCGGGGGGGATGAGCAGTTCTTC
-	TRBV5-5	14	TRBJ1-2	CASTIQQGDYGYTF	TGTGCCAGCACAATCCAACAGGGCGACTATGGCTACACCTTC
TRBD2	TRBV6-5	15	TRBJ2-7	CASSYSTSGGYEQYF	TGTGCCAGCAGTTACTCCACCAGCGGGGGCTACGAGCAGTACTTC
TRBD2	TRBV5-1	15	TRBJ2-5	CASSLGRGGGETQYF	TGCGCCAGCAGCTTGGGACGCGGGGGGGGAGAGACCCAGTACTTC
-	TRBV19	14	TRBJ1-1	CASSITGQWTEAFF	TGTGCCAGTAGTATCACAGGGCAGTGGACTGAAGCTTTCTTT
TRBD1	TRBV28	14	TRBJ2-7	CASSFPRTGNEQYF	TGTGCCAGCAGTTTTCCCAGGACAGGGAACGAGCAGTACTTC
TRBD1	TRBV15	17	TRBJ1-4	CATSRMTGGAGDEKLFF	TGTGCCACCAGCAGAATGACAGGGGGCGCAGGAGATGAAAAACTGTTTTTT
TRBD2	TRBV19	16	TRBJ2-5	CASSHLAGGHQETQYF	TGTGCCAGTAGCCACCTAGCGGGAGGCCATCAAGAGACCCAGTACTTC
TRBD1	TRBV5-1	12	TRBJ1-2	CASRLDRGGYTF	TGCGCCAGCAGGTTGGACAGGGGGGGCTACACCTTC
-	TRBV5-6	14	TRBJ2-3	CASSFPSRTDTQYF	TGTGCCAGCAGCTTTCCCTCTCGCACAGATACGCAGTATTTT
-	TRBV29-1	13	TRBJ2-3	CSVGQSSTDTQYF	TGCAGCGTTGGACAGTCTAGCACAGATACGCAGTATTTT
TRBD1	TRBV7-8	16	TRBJ1-2	CASSLARTDRDYGYTF	TGTGCCAGCAGCTTAGCCAGGACGGACAGGGACTATGGCTACACCTTC